One sample yielded the 16 T cell receptor beta chains listed below, sequenced in a study of blood T cell repertoires in COVID-19. The protocol was immunoSEQ multiplex PCR, while the TCRdb copy is restricted to in-frame clones and leaves out a portion. The sample shows some 250,000 clones, about nine tenths of them seen only once. Sequencing was performed on PBMCs or T cells enriched from blood (not recorded which). The receptors here all came from a woman aged 40 to 50 with acute COVID-19.

The rearrangement uses TRBV18 and TRBJ2-3; 7 nucleotides match TRBD1. The CDR3 runs 15 residues. The germline V gene has CDR1 KGHSH and CDR2 LQKENI. J lost 6 bases, V lost 2 bases, and 8 bases had no gene match. Here the CDR3 DNA reads TGTGCCAGCTCACCAGGGGCACAGGGGCTGGATACGCAGTATTTT. Residues: CASSPGAQGLDTQYF.

The V and J genes are TRBV5-1 and TRBJ2-3; 13 bases align to TRBD2. This CDR3 is built from 16 residues. Germline lookup yields CDR1 SGHRS and CDR2 YFSETQ. J gave up 3 bases and V 1 base, and 2 bases lay outside the gene matches. The CDR3 nucleotides are TGCGCCAGCAGCTTGACTAGCGGGAGGGCGACAGATACGCAGTATTTT. It is translated as CASSLTSGRATDTQYF.

This chain links TRBV28 with TRBJ1-1, with 7 bases matching TRBD1. This CDR3 is 15 amino acids long. V lost 1 base and J lost 3; bases outside the gene matches: 5. CDR1 is MDHEN and CDR2 is SYDVKM in the germline V gene. The CDR3: CASSLFGQADTEAFF. In nucleotides, the CDR3 is TGTGCCAGCAGTTTATTTGGACAGGCAGACACTGAAGCTTTCTTT.

This clone was counted once. V usage is TRBV27 and J usage is TRBJ1-4, with D unresolved. Trimming removed 5 bases at V and 7 bases at J, with 11 bases between. Germline lookup yields CDR1 MNHEY and CDR2 SMNVEV (reference sequence). CDR3 size: 13 residues. The CDR3 nucleotides read TGTGCCAGCAGTCTAAAAGGCGGTGAAAAACTGTTTTTT. The encoded protein is CASSLKGGEKLFF.

The chain links TRBV18 to TRBJ1-5; D is possibly TRBD1 (5 bases). V lost 3 bases to trimming and J lost 6 bases, with 15 bases between them. CDR1 and CDR2 from the germline V gene are KGHSH and LQKENI. This CDR3 has 15 residues. The CDR3 nucleotides read TGTGCCAGCTCACCCCGGGCGGGACGGTCTCAGCCCCAGCATTTT. Protein product: CASSPRAGRSQPQHF.

V is TRBV5-1 and J is TRBJ2-1, with D maybe TRBD2 (6 bases). CDR1 and CDR2 from the germline V gene are SGHRS and YFSETQ. The germline V and J ends were trimmed by 1 base and 4 bases, with 9 bases remaining between them. CDR3 length: 14 residues. CDR3 DNA: TGCGCCAGCAGCTTGAGCGCGGGGTACAATGAGCAGTTCTTC. It codes for CASSLSAGYNEQFF.

In this sample, this clone turned up once. The genes are TRBV5-8 and TRBJ1-5, with unresolved D. The CDR3 runs to 11 residues. The V gene's germline CDR1 is SGHTS and CDR2 YDEGEE. V lost 4 bases to trimming and J lost 9 bases, with 8 bases between them. The CDR3, as DNA: TGTGCCAGCAGCGGAGGTCGGCCCCAGCATTTT. Protein product: CASSGGRPQHF.

The CDR3 is CASSHRPPGAQYF. CDR3 bases: TGTGCCAGCAGCCACCGACCCCCGGGGGCGCAGTATTTT. The rearrangement joins TRBV14 to TRBJ2-3; the D gene is possibly TRBD2 (6 bases). The V gene lost 3 bases and the J gene lost 10 bases, with 14 bases spanning the gap. The CDR3 covers 13 residues. Germline loops: CDR1 SGHDN, CDR2 FVKESK.

In its sample, this clone was seen a few times. The V and J genes are TRBV9 and TRBJ1-2; the D gene is possibly TRBD1 (5 bases). This CDR3 spans 15 amino acids. V dropped 4 bases and J dropped 1 base, with 14 bases sitting between them. Germline CDR1 SGDLS, CDR2 YYNGEE. CDR3 sequence (DNA): TGTGCCAGCAGCTCCCCGGGGGGGTTTAACTATGGCTACACCTTC. It codes for CASSSPGGFNYGYTF. Drawing the rest from reference TRBV9 and TRBJ1-2, the complete variable domain is DSGVTQTPKHLITATGQRVTLRCSPRSGDLSVYWYQQSLDQGLQFLIQYYNGEERAKGNILERFSAQQFPDLHSELNLSSLELGDSALYFCASSSPGGFNYGYTFGSGTRLTVV.

The chain is built from TRBV27 and TRBJ1-5; 9 bases match TRBD1. V lost 5 bases to trimming and J lost 0 bases; unmatched junction nucleotides: 5. In germline, CDR1 is MNHEY, CDR2 SMNVEV (reference sequence). The CDR3 has 16 residues. This CDR3 is CASSIGTGNSNQPQHF. DNA of the CDR3: TGTGCCAGCAGTATAGGGACAGGGAATAGCAATCAGCCCCAGCATTTT.

This clone was seen only once. This chain connects TRBV3-1 (or the pseudogene TRBV3-2) to TRBJ2-7; TRBD1 agrees at 7 bases. This CDR3 contains 17 residues. The germline V gene has CDR1 LGHDT and CDR2 YNNKEL (reference sequence). The V and J ends lost 3 bases and 2 bases, in that order; junction bases with no gene match: 13. This CDR3 reads CASSHGQRLRGTYEQYF. The CDR3 DNA reads as TGTGCCAGCAGCCATGGACAGAGACTCAGGGGGACCTACGAGCAGTACTTC.

V usage is TRBV28 and J usage is TRBJ1-4; tentative D call: TRBD1 (5 bases). The CDR3 is 17 residues long. Germline V gives CDR1 MDHEN, CDR2 SYDVKM. Trimming cost V 5 bases and J 5 bases, with 21 bases left between them. The CDR3 loop is CASSQRMGGDTNEKLFF. DNA for the CDR3: TGTGCCAGCAGTCAGCGCATGGGGGGGGATACAAATGAAAAACTGTTTTTT.

Remarks on this clone: This sample also contains other DNA sequences that code for the same CDR3. CDR3: CASSPLYEQYF. The DNA for the CDR3 is TGTGCCAGCAGCCCTCTGTACGAGCAGTACTTC. The chain is built from TRBV7-9 and TRBJ2-7; D gene unclear. CDR1 and CDR2 from the germline V gene are SEHNR and FQNEAQ (reference sequence). Deletions cut 5 bases from V and 4 bases from J, with 6 bases between. The CDR3 extends over 11 amino acids.

DNA for the CDR3: TGTGCCAGCAGCTCCAAACAGGGAGCTGGCTACACCTTC. It encodes CASSSKQGAGYTF. The chain links TRBV7-3 to TRBJ1-2; D possibly corresponds to TRBD1 (6 bases). Trimming stripped 4 bases from V and 7 bases from J, with 13 bases between. CDR1 and CDR2 from the germline V gene are SGHTA and FQGTGA. The CDR3 has 13 residues.

This chain's CDR3 is CASSGTSYEQYF. The CDR3 coding sequence is TGTGCCAGCTCGGGTACTAGCTACGAGCAGTACTTC. The chain combines TRBV18 with TRBJ2-7; tentative D call: TRBD2 (5 bases). V shed 6 bases and J shed 3 bases, with 9 bases lying between them. The CDR3 spans 12 residues. The germline V gene encodes CDR1 KGHSH and CDR2 LQKENI.

The V and J genes are TRBV25-1 and TRBJ1-1, with 12 bases that match TRBD1. Germline V gene sequence: CDR1 MGHDK, CDR2 SYGVNS. V lost 7 bases and J lost 0; bases outside the gene matches: 3. This CDR3 has 15 amino acids. The CDR3 loop is CASKGTGGLNTEAFF. The CDR3 DNA follows: TGTGCCAGCAAAGGGACAGGGGGCTTGAACACTGAAGCTTTCTTT.